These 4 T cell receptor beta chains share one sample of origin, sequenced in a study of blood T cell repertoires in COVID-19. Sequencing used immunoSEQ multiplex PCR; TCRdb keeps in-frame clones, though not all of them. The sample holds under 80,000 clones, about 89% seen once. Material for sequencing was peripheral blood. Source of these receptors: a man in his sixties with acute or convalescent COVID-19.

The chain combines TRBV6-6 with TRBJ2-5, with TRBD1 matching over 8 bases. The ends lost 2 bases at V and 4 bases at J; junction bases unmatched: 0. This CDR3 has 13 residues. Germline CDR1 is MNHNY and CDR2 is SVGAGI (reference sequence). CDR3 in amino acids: CASSYTGGETQYF. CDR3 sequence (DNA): TGTGCCAGCAGTTACACAGGGGGAGAGACCCAGTACTTC.

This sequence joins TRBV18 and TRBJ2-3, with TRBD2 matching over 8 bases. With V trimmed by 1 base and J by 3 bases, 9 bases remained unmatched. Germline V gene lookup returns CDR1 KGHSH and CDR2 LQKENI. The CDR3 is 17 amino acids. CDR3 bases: TGTGCCAGCTCACCACGCCTCGAGCGGGGGAAGACAGATACGCAGTATTTT. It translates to CASSPRLERGKTDTQYF.

The CDR3 region is CASSNSYEQYF. CDR3 DNA sequence: TGTGCCAGTAGTAACTCGTACGAGCAGTACTTC. The chain recombines TRBV19 with TRBJ2-7; D gene unclear. Looked up from germline, CDR1 is LNHDA and CDR2 is SQIVND (reference sequence). The CDR3 spans 11 residues. V was shortened by 4 bases and J by 4 bases, with 5 bases between the two germline ends.

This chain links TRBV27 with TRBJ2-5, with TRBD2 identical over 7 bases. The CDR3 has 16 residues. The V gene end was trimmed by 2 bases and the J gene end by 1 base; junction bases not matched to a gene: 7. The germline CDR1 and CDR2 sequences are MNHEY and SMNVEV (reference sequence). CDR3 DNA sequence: TGTGCCAGCAGTTTAGGCCCCTGGGGGGGCCAAGAGACCCAGTACTTC. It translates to CASSLGPWGGQETQYF.